The next 32 T cell receptor beta chains were all read from a single sample in a study of cytomegalovirus exposure and HLA in healthy donors. Amplification used 60 Vbeta primers and 13 Jbeta primers. Libraries were prepared by immunoSEQ multiplex PCR; TCRdb keeps only in-frame clonotypes and omits some of them. In the table there are around 64,000 clones, 85% to 90% of which are singletons. Sequencing was done on a sample of PBMCs. The receptors were gathered from a female donor in good health and CMV-seronegative.

V gene TRBV7-3 combines with J gene TRBJ2-1, with 7 bases aligning to TRBD2. This CDR3 has 16 residues. Unmatched junction bases numbered 14, after V lost 5 bases and J lost 7 bases. CDR1 and CDR2 (germline): SGHTA, FQGTGA. The CDR3 loop reads CASSPRGLPKWNEQFF. The CDR3, as DNA: TGTGCCAGCAGCCCTCGGGGACTACCAAAATGGAATGAGCAGTTCTTC.

This rearrangement joins TRBV28 to TRBJ2-3, with a tentative D call TRBD1 (7 bases). V lost 3 bases and J 7 bases, leaving 26 bases between the germline ends. The CDR3 runs 18 residues. Germline V lookup: CDR1 MDHEN, CDR2 SYDVKM. CDR3 amino acids: CASSFAGGTALNVNTQYF. DNA for the CDR3: TGTGCCAGCAGTTTTGCTGGAGGGACAGCCTTAAACGTGAATACGCAGTATTTT.

V gene TRBV6-1 combines with J gene TRBJ1-4, with 8 bases matching TRBD1. With V trimmed by 2 bases and J by 10 bases, 21 bases remained unmatched. Germline CDR1 and CDR2: MNHNS and SASEGT. This CDR3 has 19 residues. CDR3 residues: CASSERPGQAPPRFGKLFF. CDR3 DNA sequence: TGTGCCAGCAGTGAAAGACCGGGACAGGCCCCACCCAGATTCGGAAAACTGTTTTTT.

The chain joins TRBV18 to TRBJ1-1, with D possibly being TRBD1 (6 bases). Germline-derived CDR1 and CDR2 are KGHSH and LQKENI. Trimming left V 3 bases short and J 5 bases short, with 19 bases between. This CDR3 is 16 amino acids long. CDR3 in amino acids: CASSPRSSPQGTEAFF. The CDR3 nucleotides are TGTGCCAGCTCACCTCGCTCTTCCCCGCAGGGGACTGAAGCTTTCTTT. Drawing the rest from reference TRBV18 and TRBJ1-1, the complete variable domain is NAGVMQNPRHLVRRRGQEARLRCSPMKGHSHVYWYRQLPEEGLKFMVYLQKENIIDESGMPKERFSAEFPKEGPSILRIQQVVRGDSAAYFCASSPRSSPQGTEAFFGQGTRLTVV.

This chain's CDR3 is CASSLNSQETEAFF. CDR3 DNA sequence: TGCGCCAGCAGCTTAAACTCACAGGAGACTGAAGCTTTCTTT. The chain is built from TRBV5-1 and TRBJ1-1; weak D call: TRBD1 (5 bases). Trimming stripped 2 bases from V and 5 bases from J, with 13 bases between. The CDR3 is made up of 14 amino acids. The germline gives CDR1 SGHRS, CDR2 YFSETQ.

The CDR3 region has the DNA TGTGCCAGCAGCAGTCAGGGTAAGCCCTACGAGCAGTACTTC. Residues: CASSSQGKPYEQYF. This chain connects TRBV21-1 to TRBJ2-7; TRBD1 is the table's D call and was not checked against the DNA. TRBV21-1 is reported as a pseudogene. The CDR3 loop spans 14 amino acids.

V is TRBV18 and J is TRBJ2-1, with 12 bases lining up with TRBD2. Germline lookup yields CDR1 KGHSH and CDR2 LQKENI. The CDR3 contains 17 residues. Unmatched junction bases numbered 8, after V lost 8 bases and J lost 0 bases. Here the CDR3 reads CASTLAGGASSYNEQFF. CDR3 in DNA: TGTGCCAGCACCCTAGCGGGGGGGGCAAGCTCCTACAATGAGCAGTTCTTC.

This clone was counted a single time. This chain links TRBV9 with TRBJ2-3; D call uncertain. The germline gives CDR1 SGDLS, CDR2 YYNGEE. The germline V and J ends were trimmed by 3 bases and 7 bases, with 9 bases remaining between them. CDR3 length equals 12 residues. The CDR3 nucleotides are TGTGCCAGCAGCGGGAGTAAAAATACGCAGTATTTT. Translated, it gives CASSGSKNTQYF.

J is TRBJ2-7 and V is TRBV11-1; D perhaps matches TRBD1 (5 bases). The CDR3 totals 14 residues. Deletions cut 8 bases from V and 2 bases from J, with 16 bases between. Germline CDR1 reads SGHAT; CDR2 reads FQDESV (reference sequence). DNA for the CDR3: TGTGCCAGCGGAGTGAAGGGGAAGGCCTACGAGCAGTACTTC. Its translation is CASGVKGKAYEQYF.

The table lists this clone with a count of one. The genes are TRBV4-3 and TRBJ2-3; the D gene is possibly TRBD2 (5 bases). The length of the CDR3 is 16 residues. The germline V gene encodes CDR1 LGHNA and CDR2 YSLEER. The V gene lost 2 bases and the J gene lost 4 bases, with 16 bases spanning the gap. The CDR3 DNA reads TGCGCCAGCAGCCAACAAGCGGTTGGAGTAGCAGATACGCAGTATTTT. It encodes CASSQQAVGVADTQYF.

This chain joins TRBV6-5 and TRBJ1-6; 10 bases agree with TRBD1. The V gene's germline CDR1 is MNHEY and CDR2 SVGAGI. The ends lost 0 bases at V and 8 bases at J; junction bases unmatched: 4. The CDR3 runs 16 residues. The CDR3 here is CASSYSSGTGDSPLHF. In DNA form, the CDR3 reads TGTGCCAGCAGTTACTCGTCGGGGACAGGGGATTCACCCCTCCACTTT.

The CDR3: CASSYKGELPYEQYF. CDR3 coding DNA: TGTGCCAGCAGTTACAAGGGGGAGCTACCCTACGAGCAGTACTTC. V gene TRBV6-5 combines with J gene TRBJ2-5; a weak D match, TRBD1 (6 bases). Judging by the DNA end, TRBJ2-7 fits better; the J call may be wrong. This CDR3 region has 15 residues. CDR1 is MNHEY, CDR2 SVGAGI, per germline.

The chain is built from TRBV7-9 and TRBJ1-1, with D possibly being TRBD1 (5 bases). Germline V CDR1 and CDR2: SEHNR, FQNEAQ (reference sequence). This CDR3 has 13 amino acids. With 7 bases removed from V and 8 bases from J, the gap between germline ends came to 17 bases. The CDR3 DNA is TGTGCCAGCACTCGGGGCCTGGAGGGGGAAGCTTTCTTT. Its protein product is CASTRGLEGEAFF.

The rearrangement joins TRBV4-3 to TRBJ1-2; D is possibly TRBD1 (5 bases). Trimming shortened V by 1 base and J by 4 bases, and 10 bases separated the two germline ends. CDR3 length: 14 amino acids. Germline lookup yields CDR1 LGHNA and CDR2 YSLEER. The CDR3 loop is CASSQGGLSYGYTF. In DNA form, the CDR3 reads TGCGCCAGCAGCCAAGGGGGACTGAGCTATGGCTACACCTTC.

This sequence joins TRBV18 and TRBJ2-1; 11 nucleotides line up with TRBD2. V shed 0 bases, J shed 8 bases, and the junction held 3 bases outside the gene matches. The CDR3 length is 15 residues. Per germline, CDR1 KGHSH and CDR2 LQKENI. The CDR3 here is CASSPPGLADYEQFF. DNA of the CDR3: TGTGCCAGCTCACCACCGGGACTAGCGGATTATGAGCAGTTCTTC.

V gene TRBV5-6 combines with J gene TRBJ2-1, with D maybe TRBD2 (6 bases). CDR3 length: 14 amino acids. The germline CDR1 and CDR2 sequences are SGHDT and YYEEEE. Between the trimmed V and J ends, which lost 4 bases and 2 bases, there was a span of 10 bases. CDR3 sequence: CASSRTGAYNEQFF. Here the CDR3 DNA reads TGTGCCAGCAGCAGGACGGGGGCCTACAATGAGCAGTTCTTC.

A single count supports this clone. V and J are TRBV5-1 and TRBJ2-3; no firm D call. The CDR3 contains 13 residues. The V and J ends lost 0 bases and 0 bases respectively, with 2 bases between them. CDR1 and CDR2 from the germline V gene are SGHRS and YFSETQ. The CDR3 DNA follows: TGCGCCAGCAGCTTGGCTAGCACAGATACGCAGTATTTT. Translation: CASSLASTDTQYF.

The gene calls are TRBV28 and TRBJ2-7; weak D call: TRBD2 (6 bases). Germline CDR1 reads MDHEN; CDR2 reads SYDVKM. The V end lost 6 bases, the J end lost 3 bases, and 21 bases lay between the germline ends. The CDR3 sequence is 16 residues long. The CDR3 DNA sequence: TGTGCCAGCAGGGGGGGTGGGACGGGCGGACACTACGAGCAGTACTTC. Amino acid sequence: CASRGGGTGGHYEQYF. The whole variable domain, filled in from reference TRBV28 and TRBJ2-7, reads DVKVTQSSRYLVKRTGEKVFLECVQDMDHENMFWYRQDPGLGLRLIYFSYDVKMKEKGDIPEGYSVSREKKERFSLILESASTNQTSMYLCASRGGGTGGHYEQYFGPGTRLTVT.

This clone was found once. The chain has TRBV5-4 and TRBJ2-1; D is perhaps TRBD2 (7 bases). CDR3 length equals 15 residues. The germline CDR1 and CDR2 sequences are SGHNT and YYREEE (reference sequence). Trimming cost V 1 base and J 6 bases, with 14 bases left between them. CDR3 sequence (DNA): TGTGCCAGCAGCTTGCGGGGGGCGGTAATCAATGAGCAGTTCTTC. Encoded protein: CASSLRGAVINEQFF.

J is TRBJ2-7 and V is TRBV28; D call uncertain. Trimming removed 2 bases from V and 6 bases from J, with 11 bases in between. CDR1 MDHEN and CDR2 SYDVKM come from the germline V gene. This CDR3 has 13 amino acids. CDR3 coding DNA: TGTGCCAGCAGTTTACCGGTATTGGTCGAGCAGTACTTC. Protein: CASSLPVLVEQYF.

The chain uses TRBV6-5 and TRBJ1-2, with D uncertain. V was shortened by 6 bases and J by 8 bases, with 10 bases between the two germline ends. This CDR3 spans 11 amino acids. The germline CDR1 and CDR2 sequences are MNHEY and SVGAGI. The DNA for the CDR3 is TGTGCCAGCAGGAACAACAAGGGCTACACCTTC. Protein: CASRNNKGYTF.

The chain combines TRBV2 with TRBJ1-4; D possibly corresponds to TRBD1 (5 bases). The germline V gene has CDR1 SNHLY and CDR2 FYNNEI. The CDR3 is made up of 14 amino acids. The V and J ends lost 7 bases and 3 bases respectively, with 12 bases between them. The CDR3 bases are TGTGCCAGCACCTGGGGAGGGGCTAATGAAAAACTGTTTTTT. This gives the protein CASTWGGANEKLFF.

The chain employs TRBV27 and TRBJ1-3; D may be TRBD1 (5 bases). The length of the CDR3 is 17 residues. The V gene's germline CDR1 is MNHEY and CDR2 SMNVEV (reference sequence). Between the trimmed V and J ends, which lost 0 bases and 7 bases, there was a span of 19 bases. CDR3 protein: CASSLSIAQGLRNTIYF. For the CDR3, the DNA is TGTGCCAGCAGTTTATCGATCGCTCAGGGTCTGCGGAACACCATATATTTT.

The chain has TRBV5-1 and TRBJ1-2; D not certain. Germline CDR1 is SGHRS and CDR2 is YFSETQ. V dropped 2 bases and J dropped 0 bases, with 11 bases sitting between them. This CDR3 spans 15 amino acids. CDR3 sequence (DNA): TGCGCCAGCAGCTTTCGGGAAAACTCTAACTATGGCTACACCTTC. This translates into CASSFRENSNYGYTF.

This clone was seen just once. The chain carries TRBV9 and TRBJ1-1, with D hard to call. V was cut by 4 bases and J by 2 bases, with 12 bases left in between. Germline assignment: CDR1 SGDLS and CDR2 YYNGEE. The CDR3 is made up of 14 amino acids. This CDR3 is CASSPGLGNTEAFF. The CDR3 region has the DNA TGTGCCAGCAGCCCGGGGTTGGGTAACACTGAAGCTTTCTTT.

This clone has just one count. The chain links TRBV6-1 to TRBJ1-1; no clear D. The CDR3 contains 14 residues. Germline loops: CDR1 MNHNS, CDR2 SASEGT. The ends were cut back, 7 bases at V and 1 base at J, with 13 bases in the middle. The CDR3 sequence is CASTQWRANTEAFF. The CDR3 DNA reads as TGTGCCAGCACCCAGTGGAGAGCGAACACTGAAGCTTTCTTT.

This clone showed up just a few times. The V gene is TRBV2, the J gene TRBJ1-4; TRBD1 matches at 7 bases. V trimming: 3 bases; J trimming: 5 bases; junction bases outside the gene matches: 6. CDR3 length: 15 amino acids. Germline loops: CDR1 SNHLY, CDR2 FYNNEI. The CDR3 here is CASSEQTGLNEKLFF. The CDR3 DNA reads as TGTGCCAGCAGTGAGCAGACAGGGCTAAATGAAAAACTGTTTTTT.

Regarding this clone: At one of its ends the junction is not consistent with the germline gene, which may arise from a read error. The rearrangement uses TRBV29-1 and TRBJ2-3, with D possibly matching TRBD1 (5 bases). The germline V gene encodes CDR1 SQVTM and CDR2 ANQGSEA. The CDR3 runs to 12 residues. CDR3: CSAEGATDTQYF. The CDR3 DNA follows: TGCAGCGCTGAAGGGGCGACAGATACGCAGTATTTT.

The J gene is TRBJ2-7, the V gene TRBV15; no reliable D call. Germline-derived CDR1 and CDR2 are LNHNV and YYDKDF (reference sequence). Trimming took 0 bases from V and 4 from J, leaving 7 bases between them. The CDR3 covers 13 residues. The CDR3 spells CATSREEKYEQYF. CDR3 nucleotide sequence: TGTGCCACCAGCAGAGAGGAGAAGTACGAGCAGTACTTC.

The chain recombines TRBV5-6 with TRBJ2-7, with D possibly being TRBD1 (5 bases). Germline-derived CDR1 and CDR2 are SGHDT and YYEEEE. CDR3 length: 14 amino acids. V lost 0 bases and J lost 1, with 8 bases in between. In DNA form, the CDR3 reads TGTGCCAGCAGCTTGGAGGGGCAATCCTACGAGCAGTACTTC. Protein product: CASSLEGQSYEQYF.

This chain connects TRBV5-5 to TRBJ1-4, with 8 bases aligning to TRBD1. This CDR3 comprises 16 residues. Germline V lookup: CDR1 SGHKS, CDR2 YYEKEE (reference sequence). V shed 4 bases and J 3 bases; nucleotides not matched to a gene: 8. The CDR3 sequence is CASSVRQGLPNEKLFF. The CDR3 DNA reads as TGTGCCAGCAGCGTACGACAGGGGCTGCCTAATGAAAAACTGTTTTTT.

The chain employs TRBV7-2 and TRBJ2-7; 8 bases align to TRBD2. This CDR3 comprises 16 residues. Germline V gene sequence: CDR1 SGHTA, CDR2 FQGNSA. After removal of 1 base from V and 2 bases from J, the junction contained 7 bases not matched to a gene. Here the CDR3 reads CASSLGGAGATYEQYF. Here the CDR3 DNA reads TGTGCCAGCAGCTTAGGGGGAGCGGGAGCGACCTACGAGCAGTACTTC.